The 19 T cell receptor beta chains in this list originate from one sample, sequenced in a study of T cell responses to AZD1222 COVID-19 vaccine. Method: immunoSEQ multiplex PCR; TCRdb's copy keeps in-frame clones and lacks some. The table lists 130,000 to 150,000 clones, roughly nine tenths of them singletons. Sample: peripheral blood, taken on day 0 of AZD1222 vaccination. The receptor set was obtained from an adult in good health.

This rearrangement joins TRBV2 to TRBJ2-2; no reliable D call. Germline CDR1 reads SNHLY; CDR2 reads FYNNEI. The ends were cut back, 6 bases at V and 4 bases at J, with 12 bases in the middle. There are 14 residues in the CDR3. The CDR3 loop reads CASRYSGGTGELFF. CDR3 DNA: TGTGCCAGCAGGTACTCCGGCGGCACCGGGGAGCTGTTTTTT.

The J gene is TRBJ1-5, the V gene TRBV2, with TRBD1 as a possible D gene (5 bases). The CDR3 totals 17 residues. Trimming took 2 bases from V and 7 from J, leaving 21 bases between them. Germline-derived CDR1 and CDR2 are SNHLY and FYNNEI. CDR3 DNA: TGTGCCAGCAGTGAATGGCAGGGCTCTTTAACCTGGCAGCCCCAGCATTTT. Translated, it gives CASSEWQGSLTWQPQHF.

The J gene is TRBJ1-2, the V gene TRBV4-3; D unclear. Germline V lookup: CDR1 LGHNA, CDR2 YSLEER. The CDR3 length is 18 residues. V dropped 0 bases and J dropped 5 bases, with 22 bases sitting between them. As DNA, the CDR3 is TGCGCCAGCAGCCAAGAATTAGTTGAAGGGAGGACGGCATATGGCTACACCTTC. Translated: CASSQELVEGRTAYGYTF.

This chain links TRBV7-3 with TRBJ2-1; the D is unclear. Germline assignment: CDR1 SGHTA and CDR2 FQGTGA. The CDR3 is 14 amino acids. Between the trimmed V and J ends, which lost 4 bases and 1 base, there was a span of 8 bases. The DNA for the CDR3 is TGTGCCAGCAGCTCCCTCGGTTCCTACAATGAGCAGTTCTTC. Translated, it gives CASSSLGSYNEQFF. Based on the CDR3 plus reference TRBV7-3 and TRBJ2-1, the full variable domain is GAGVSQTPSNKVTEKGKYVELRCDPISGHTALYWYRQSLGQGPEFLIYFQGTGAADDSGLPNDRFFAVRPEGSVSTLKIQRTERGDSAVYLCASSSLGSYNEQFFGPGTRLTVL.

The rearrangement joins TRBV2 to TRBJ1-2, with D possibly TRBD1 on 6 matching bases. V was trimmed by 6 bases and J by 6 bases, leaving 20 bases between them. From germline, CDR1 is SNHLY and CDR2 FYNNEI. The CDR3 is 15 residues long. CDR3 in DNA: TGTGCCAGCAGGCGGAGGGGTATTAACAGGGATGGCTACACCTTC. Residues: CASRRRGINRDGYTF.

The chain joins TRBV4-3 to TRBJ1-1; D perhaps matches TRBD1 (6 bases). From germline, CDR1 is LGHNA and CDR2 YSLEER. Deletions cut 0 bases from V and 1 base from J, with 9 bases between. CDR3 length: 15 residues. The CDR3 DNA reads TGCGCCAGCAGCCAAGAGGACAGTCAGAACACTGAAGCTTTCTTT. Translated, it gives CASSQEDSQNTEAFF.

This chain connects TRBV6-5 to TRBJ2-3; perhaps TRBD1 as D (5 bases). Germline loops: CDR1 MNHEY, CDR2 SVGAGI. The CDR3 sequence is 15 residues long. V was clipped by 7 bases and J by 1 base, with 15 bases between them. CDR3 amino acids: CASKGPLGGTDTQYF. DNA of the CDR3: TGTGCCAGCAAAGGACCTCTAGGGGGCACAGATACGCAGTATTTT.

This chain links TRBV6-1 with TRBJ1-1; D not resolved. The germline V and J ends were trimmed by 3 bases and 9 bases, with 11 bases remaining between them. The CDR3 is made up of 12 amino acids. Germline-derived CDR1 and CDR2 are MNHNS and SASEGT. The CDR3 here is CASSEAQMKAFF. For the CDR3, the DNA is TGTGCCAGCAGTGAGGCCCAAATGAAAGCTTTCTTT.

The CDR3 loop is CASSYTLGYGYTF. For the CDR3, the DNA is TGTGCCAGCAGTTATACTTTGGGCTATGGCTACACCTTC. V usage is TRBV6-5 and J usage is TRBJ1-2; D remains ambiguous. Germline CDR1 and CDR2: MNHEY and SVGAGI. The CDR3 has 13 residues. Trimming removed 3 bases from V and 4 bases from J, with 9 bases in between.

The table lists this clone with a count of one. The chain combines TRBV9 with TRBJ1-6, with 8 bases matching TRBD1. CDR3 length: 14 amino acids. V was clipped by 3 bases and J by 8 bases; unmatched bases: 4. Looked up from germline, CDR1 is SGDLS and CDR2 is YYNGEE. CDR3 loop: CASSAHRGDSPLHF. CDR3 bases: TGTGCCAGCAGCGCACACAGGGGGGATTCACCCCTCCACTTT.

This clone ranks as medium-sized. The chain uses TRBV11-2 and TRBJ2-7; no clear D gene. With 1 base removed from V and 2 bases from J, the gap between germline ends came to 3 bases. CDR1 SGHAT and CDR2 FQNNGV come from the germline V gene. The CDR3 sequence is 12 residues long. CDR3 sequence: CASSLATYEQYF. The DNA of the CDR3 is TGTGCCAGCAGCTTAGCCACCTACGAGCAGTACTTC.

The chain uses TRBV10-2 and TRBJ2-7; D is ambiguous. The V gene lost 4 bases and the J gene lost 6 bases, with 16 bases spanning the gap. Germline values: CDR1 WSHSY, CDR2 SAAADI. The CDR3 length is 14 residues. The CDR3 DNA follows: TGCGCCAGCAGTGCAGCCCTCCAAAGTTCCGAGCAGTACTTC. It encodes CASSAALQSSEQYF.

The chain couples TRBV19 to TRBJ1-5, with D tentatively TRBD1 (5 bases). This CDR3 is 13 amino acids long. Trimming stripped 7 bases from V and 2 bases from J, with 9 bases between. Looked up from germline, CDR1 is LNHDA and CDR2 is SQIVND (reference sequence). CDR3 DNA sequence: TGTGCCAGTAAGTCACAGGGCAATCAGCCCCAGCATTTT. Translation gives CASKSQGNQPQHF.

The chain uses TRBV13 and TRBJ2-3, with 7 bases identical to TRBD1. Trimming took 0 bases from V and 5 from J; bases not matched to a gene: 5. Germline CDR1 PRHDT, CDR2 FYEKMQ (reference sequence). The CDR3 covers 15 residues. The CDR3 reads CASSLGTGLKDTQYF. The CDR3 coding sequence is TGTGCCAGCAGCTTAGGGACAGGGCTTAAAGATACGCAGTATTTT.

The genes are TRBV10-1 and TRBJ2-3; possible D gene TRBD2, 6 bases. The CDR3 is 14 amino acids. Germline-derived CDR1 and CDR2 are WNHNN and SYGVQD (reference sequence). V lost 3 bases to trimming and J lost 2 bases, with 9 bases between them. CDR3 nucleotide sequence: TGCGCCAGCAGTGATGGCGGGACCACAGATACGCAGTATTTT. It is translated as CASSDGGTTDTQYF.

The chain carries TRBV5-1 and TRBJ1-1, with D unresolved. Trimming pared 2 bases from V and 1 base from J, leaving 6 bases between. Germline V lookup: CDR1 SGHRS, CDR2 YFSETQ. The CDR3 length is 13 residues. The CDR3, as DNA: TGCGCCAGCAGCTTACGGCCGAACACTGAAGCTTTCTTT. The encoded protein is CASSLRPNTEAFF.

The chain links TRBV19 to TRBJ2-2, with D uncertain. Deletions cut 5 bases from V and 6 bases from J, with 10 bases between. The CDR3 runs 13 residues. Germline V lookup: CDR1 LNHDA, CDR2 SQIVND (reference sequence). This chain's CDR3 is CASSPTPPGELFF. In DNA form, the CDR3 reads TGTGCCAGTAGTCCCACCCCTCCCGGGGAGCTGTTTTTT.

The rearrangement joins TRBV21-1 to TRBJ2-1; the table's D call, TRBD2, has no DNA check behind it. TRBV21-1 corresponds to a pseudogene. This CDR3 is built from 13 residues. As DNA, the CDR3 is TGTGCCAGCACCCGACTAGCGAGGGATGAGCAGTTCTTC. This codes for CASTRLARDEQFF.

This clone appeared once. This chain links TRBV6-2 or TRBV6-3 with TRBJ2-1, with unresolved D. This CDR3 contains 16 residues. The V end was cut by 5 bases, the J end by 0 bases, with 14 bases between. Looked up from germline, CDR1 is MNHEY and CDR2 is SVGEGT. The DNA of the CDR3 is TGTGCCAGCAGTGCCCCAGTACCTGGCTCCTACAATGAGCAGTTCTTC. Translating gives CASSAPVPGSYNEQFF.